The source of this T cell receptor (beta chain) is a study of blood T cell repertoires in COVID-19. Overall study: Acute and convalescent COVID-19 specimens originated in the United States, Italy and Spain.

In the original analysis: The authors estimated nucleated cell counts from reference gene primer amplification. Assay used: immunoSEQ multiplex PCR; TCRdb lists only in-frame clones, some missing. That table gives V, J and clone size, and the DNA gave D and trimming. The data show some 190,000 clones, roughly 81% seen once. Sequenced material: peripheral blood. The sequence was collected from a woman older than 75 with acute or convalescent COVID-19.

The CDR3 reads CAWSVLQRELYEQYF. In DNA, the CDR3 is TGTGCCTGGAGTGTACTTCAGCGGGAGTTATACGAGCAGTACTTC. V is TRBV30 and J is TRBJ2-7, with 8 bases matching TRBD2. The CDR3 is 15 amino acids. Losses at the gene ends were 0 bases for V and 4 bases for J; bases not matched to a gene: 8. CDR1 GTSNPN and CDR2 SVGIG come from the germline V gene (reference sequence).